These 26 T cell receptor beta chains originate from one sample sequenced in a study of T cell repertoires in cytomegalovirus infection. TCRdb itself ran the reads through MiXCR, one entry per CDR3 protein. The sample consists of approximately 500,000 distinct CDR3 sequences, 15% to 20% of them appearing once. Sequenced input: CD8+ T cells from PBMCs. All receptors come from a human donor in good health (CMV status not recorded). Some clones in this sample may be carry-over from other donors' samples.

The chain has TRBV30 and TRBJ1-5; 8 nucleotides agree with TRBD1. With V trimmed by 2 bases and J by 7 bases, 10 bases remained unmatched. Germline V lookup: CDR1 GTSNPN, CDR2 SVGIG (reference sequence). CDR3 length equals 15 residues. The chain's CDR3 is CAWSSQAGGWQPQHF. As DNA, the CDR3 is TGTGCCTGGAGTTCCCAAGCAGGGGGCTGGCAGCCCCAGCATTTT. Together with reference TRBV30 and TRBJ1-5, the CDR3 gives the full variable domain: SQTIHQWPATLVQPVGSPLSLECTVEGTSNPNLYWYRQAAGRGLQLLFYSVGIGQISSEVPQNLSASRPQDRQFILSSKKLLLSDSGFYLCAWSSQAGGWQPQHFGDGTRLSIL.

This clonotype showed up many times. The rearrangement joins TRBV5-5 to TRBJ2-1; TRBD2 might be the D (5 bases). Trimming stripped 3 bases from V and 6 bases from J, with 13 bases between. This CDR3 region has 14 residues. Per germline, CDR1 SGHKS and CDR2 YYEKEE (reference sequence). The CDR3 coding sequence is TGTGCCAGCAGCTCTATAGATCGGGGCAATGAGCAGTTCTTC. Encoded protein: CASSSIDRGNEQFF.

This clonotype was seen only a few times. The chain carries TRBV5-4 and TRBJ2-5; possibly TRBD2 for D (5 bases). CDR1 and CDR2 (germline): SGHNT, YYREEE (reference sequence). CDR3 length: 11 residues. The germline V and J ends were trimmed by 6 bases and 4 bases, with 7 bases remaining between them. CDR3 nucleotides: TGTGCCAGCACGGACTCAGAGACCCAGTACTTC. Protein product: CASTDSETQYF.

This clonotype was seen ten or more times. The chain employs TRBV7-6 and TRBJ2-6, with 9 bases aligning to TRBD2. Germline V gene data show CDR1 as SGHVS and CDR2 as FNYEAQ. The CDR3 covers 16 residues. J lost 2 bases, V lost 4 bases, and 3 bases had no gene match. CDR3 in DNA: TGTGCCAGCAGCTACGCGGGGGGGGCTGGGGCCAACGTCCTGACTTTC. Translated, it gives CASSYAGGAGANVLTF.

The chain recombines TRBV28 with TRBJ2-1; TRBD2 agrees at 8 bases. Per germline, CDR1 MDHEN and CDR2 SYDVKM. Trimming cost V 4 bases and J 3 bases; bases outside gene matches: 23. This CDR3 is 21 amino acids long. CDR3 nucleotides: TGTGCCAGCAGTTCCAATGCCCCCCCGGGCGGGAGGCCCTTTAACTACAATGAGCAGTTCTTC. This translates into CASSSNAPPGGRPFNYNEQFF.

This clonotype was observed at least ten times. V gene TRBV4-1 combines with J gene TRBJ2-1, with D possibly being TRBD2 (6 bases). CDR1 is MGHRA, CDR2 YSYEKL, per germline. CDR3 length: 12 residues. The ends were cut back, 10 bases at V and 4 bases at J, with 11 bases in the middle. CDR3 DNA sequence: TGCGCCACGGGACTCCCATACAATGAGCAGTTCTTC. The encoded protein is CATGLPYNEQFF.

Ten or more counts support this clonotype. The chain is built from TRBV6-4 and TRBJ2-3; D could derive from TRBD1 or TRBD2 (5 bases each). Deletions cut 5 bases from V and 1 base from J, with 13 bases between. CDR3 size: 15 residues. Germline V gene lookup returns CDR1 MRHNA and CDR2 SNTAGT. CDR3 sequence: CASSPTRGGTDTQYF. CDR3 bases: TGTGCCAGCAGTCCTACTAGAGGGGGCACAGATACGCAGTATTTT.

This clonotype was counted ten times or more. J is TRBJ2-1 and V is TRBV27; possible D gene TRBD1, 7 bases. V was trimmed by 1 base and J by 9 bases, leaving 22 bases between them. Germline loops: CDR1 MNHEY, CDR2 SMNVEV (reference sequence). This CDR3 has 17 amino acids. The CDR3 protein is CASSLWSAGQLEAEQFF. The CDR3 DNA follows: TGTGCCAGCAGTTTATGGTCCGCGGGACAGCTAGAGGCTGAGCAGTTCTTC.

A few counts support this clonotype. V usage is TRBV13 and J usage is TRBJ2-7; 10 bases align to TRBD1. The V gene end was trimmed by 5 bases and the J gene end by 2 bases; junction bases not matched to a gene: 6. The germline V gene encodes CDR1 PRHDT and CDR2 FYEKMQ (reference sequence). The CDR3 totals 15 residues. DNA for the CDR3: TGTGCCAGCAGCGAGGGACAGGGGTTGCCCTACGAGCAGTACTTC. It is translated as CASSEGQGLPYEQYF.

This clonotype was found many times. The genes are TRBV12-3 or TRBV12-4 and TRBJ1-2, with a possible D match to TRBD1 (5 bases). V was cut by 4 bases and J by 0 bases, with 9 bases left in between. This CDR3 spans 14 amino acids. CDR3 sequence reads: CASSSRTTNYGYTF. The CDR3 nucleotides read TGTGCCAGCAGTTCGAGGACAACTAACTATGGCTACACCTTC.

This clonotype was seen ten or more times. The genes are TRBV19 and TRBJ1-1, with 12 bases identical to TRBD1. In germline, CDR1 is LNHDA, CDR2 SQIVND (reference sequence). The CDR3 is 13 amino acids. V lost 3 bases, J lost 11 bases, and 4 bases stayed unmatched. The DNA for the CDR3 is TGTGCCAGTAGTATCGGGACAGGGGGCGATGCTTTCTTT. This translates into CASSIGTGGDAFF.

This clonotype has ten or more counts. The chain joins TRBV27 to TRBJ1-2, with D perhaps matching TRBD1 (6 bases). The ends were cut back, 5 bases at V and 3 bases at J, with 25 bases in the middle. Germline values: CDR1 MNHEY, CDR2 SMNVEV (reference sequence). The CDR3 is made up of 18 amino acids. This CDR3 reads CASSPSQGYHAVYYGYTF. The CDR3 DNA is TGTGCCAGCAGTCCATCACAGGGATACCACGCCGTTTACTATGGCTACACCTTC.

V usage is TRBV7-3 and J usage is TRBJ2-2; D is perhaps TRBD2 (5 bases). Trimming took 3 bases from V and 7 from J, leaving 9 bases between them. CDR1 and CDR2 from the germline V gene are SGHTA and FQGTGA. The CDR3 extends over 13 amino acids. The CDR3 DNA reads TGTGCCAGCAGCTTCCGGAGCGGCGGGGAGCTGTTTTTT. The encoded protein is CASSFRSGGELFF. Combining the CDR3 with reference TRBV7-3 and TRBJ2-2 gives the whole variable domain GAGVSQTPSNKVTEKGKYVELRCDPISGHTALYWYRQSLGQGPEFLIYFQGTGAADDSGLPNDRFFAVRPEGSVSTLKIQRTERGDSAVYLCASSFRSGGELFFGEGSRLTVL.

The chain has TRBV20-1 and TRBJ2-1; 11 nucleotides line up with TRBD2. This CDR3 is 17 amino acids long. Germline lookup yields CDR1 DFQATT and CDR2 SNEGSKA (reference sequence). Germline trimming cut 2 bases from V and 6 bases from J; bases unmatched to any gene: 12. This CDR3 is CSARSPTSGTTFNEQFF. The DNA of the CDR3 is TGCAGTGCTAGATCTCCGACTAGCGGGACGACCTTCAATGAGCAGTTCTTC.

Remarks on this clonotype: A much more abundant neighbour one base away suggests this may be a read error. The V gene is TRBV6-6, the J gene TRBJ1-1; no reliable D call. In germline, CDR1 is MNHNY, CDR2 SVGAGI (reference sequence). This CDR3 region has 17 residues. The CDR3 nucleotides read TGTGCCAGCAGTACCAGACGGTCGCGTAATACGAACACTGAAGCTGTCTTT. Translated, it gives CASSTRRSRNTNTEAVF.

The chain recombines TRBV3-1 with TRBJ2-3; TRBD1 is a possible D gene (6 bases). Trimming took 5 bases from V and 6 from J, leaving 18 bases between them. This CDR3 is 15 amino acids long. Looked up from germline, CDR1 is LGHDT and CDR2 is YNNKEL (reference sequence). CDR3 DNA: TGTGCCAGCAGCTATAATACGGGACACCCCGATACGCAGTATTTT. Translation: CASSYNTGHPDTQYF.

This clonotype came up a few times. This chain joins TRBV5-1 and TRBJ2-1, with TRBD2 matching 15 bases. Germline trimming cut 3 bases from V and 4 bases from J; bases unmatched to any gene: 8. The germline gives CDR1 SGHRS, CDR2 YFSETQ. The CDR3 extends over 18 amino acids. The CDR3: CASSYTRTSGGEYNEQFF. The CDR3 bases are TGCGCCAGCAGCTACACCCGGACTAGCGGGGGGGAATACAATGAGCAGTTCTTC.

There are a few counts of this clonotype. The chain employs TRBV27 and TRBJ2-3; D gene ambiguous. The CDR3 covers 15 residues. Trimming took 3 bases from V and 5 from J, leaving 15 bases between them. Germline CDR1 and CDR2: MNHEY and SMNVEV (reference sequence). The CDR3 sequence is CASSFSRGLVDTQYF. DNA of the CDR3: TGTGCCAGCAGTTTCTCGCGTGGGCTCGTAGATACGCAGTATTTT.

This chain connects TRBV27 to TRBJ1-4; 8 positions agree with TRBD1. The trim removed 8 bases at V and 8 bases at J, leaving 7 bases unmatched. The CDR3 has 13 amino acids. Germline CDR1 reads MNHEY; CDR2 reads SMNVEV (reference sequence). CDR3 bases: TGTGCCAGCGCCCGGACAGGGAGGGAAAAACTGTTTTTT. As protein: CASARTGREKLFF.

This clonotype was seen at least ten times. CDR3 protein: CASSGGRADSGGANVLTF. In DNA form, the CDR3 reads TGTGCCAGCAGTGGAGGACGGGCCGACTCGGGAGGGGCCAACGTCCTGACTTTC. The chain uses TRBV6-6 and TRBJ2-6; possibly TRBD2 for D (5 bases). This CDR3 is 18 amino acids long. Per the germline V gene, CDR1 is MNHNY and CDR2 is SVGAGI (reference sequence). V was trimmed by 5 bases and J by 4 bases, leaving 21 bases between them.

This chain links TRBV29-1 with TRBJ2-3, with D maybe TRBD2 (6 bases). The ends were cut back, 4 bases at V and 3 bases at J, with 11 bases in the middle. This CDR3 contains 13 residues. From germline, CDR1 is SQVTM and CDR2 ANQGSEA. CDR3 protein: CSVVAAGTDTQYF. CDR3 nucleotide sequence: TGCAGCGTTGTAGCGGCAGGGACAGATACGCAGTATTTT.

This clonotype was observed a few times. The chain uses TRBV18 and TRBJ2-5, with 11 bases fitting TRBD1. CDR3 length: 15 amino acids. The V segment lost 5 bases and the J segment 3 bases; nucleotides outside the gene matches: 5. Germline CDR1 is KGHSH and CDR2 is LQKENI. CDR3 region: CASSGRDRGEETQYF. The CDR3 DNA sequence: TGTGCCAGCTCAGGACGGGACAGGGGGGAAGAGACCCAGTACTTC.

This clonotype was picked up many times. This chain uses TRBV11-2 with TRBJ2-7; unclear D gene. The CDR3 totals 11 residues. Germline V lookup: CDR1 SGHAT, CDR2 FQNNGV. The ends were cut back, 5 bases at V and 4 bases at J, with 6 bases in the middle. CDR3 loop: CASSVQYEQYF. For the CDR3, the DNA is TGTGCCAGCAGCGTACAGTACGAGCAGTACTTC.

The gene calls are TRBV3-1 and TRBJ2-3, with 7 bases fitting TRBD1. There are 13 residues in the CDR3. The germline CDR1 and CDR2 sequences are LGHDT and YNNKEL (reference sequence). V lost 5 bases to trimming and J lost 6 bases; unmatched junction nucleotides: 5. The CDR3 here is CASSGHRGDTQYF. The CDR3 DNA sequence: TGTGCCAGCAGCGGACACAGGGGCGATACGCAGTATTTT.

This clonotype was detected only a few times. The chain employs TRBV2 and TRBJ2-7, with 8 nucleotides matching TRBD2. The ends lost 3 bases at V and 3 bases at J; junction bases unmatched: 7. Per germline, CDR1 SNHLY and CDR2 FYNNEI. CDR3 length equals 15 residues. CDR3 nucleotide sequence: TGTGCCAGCAGTGAGCCAGCGGGGGTTGGCTACGAGCAGTACTTC. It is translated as CASSEPAGVGYEQYF.

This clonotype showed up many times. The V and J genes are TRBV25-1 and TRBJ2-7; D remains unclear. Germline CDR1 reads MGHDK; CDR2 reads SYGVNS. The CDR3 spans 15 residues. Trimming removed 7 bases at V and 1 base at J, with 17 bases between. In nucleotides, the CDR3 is TGTGCCAGCACCCCTCCAGGTTTTCCGTCCTACGAGCAGTACTTC. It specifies CASTPPGFPSYEQYF.